Here is one TCR beta chain with its context. Its antigen is not known. Some clones are missing from TCRdb's copy, which holds only in-frame ones; the method was immunoSEQ multiplex PCR. The data hold about 79,000 clones, with roughly 85% observed a single time. This entry comes from a study of T cell responses to AZD1222 COVID-19 vaccine. Study conclusions and caveats: Spike-specific TCR breadth and depth went up after people got two AZD1222 doses.

Per germline, CDR1 SGHKS and CDR2 YYEKEE (reference sequence). The junction had 7 bases not matched to a gene; V was cut back by 4 bases and J by 6 bases. This CDR3 has 14 amino acids. The receptor was derived from an adult who received the AZD1222 COVID-19 vaccine. The specimen was peripheral blood, collected 28 days after the second AZD1222 dose. J is TRBJ2-7 and V is TRBV5-5; 10 bases agree with TRBD1. The CDR3, as DNA: TGTGCCAGCAGCACCGGGACAGGGGTAGGCGAGCAGTACTTC. It encodes CASSTGTGVGEQYF.